This TCR beta chain was retrieved from a study of lung T cells in sarcoidosis with Löfgren's syndrome (dated by TCRdb to between 2016 and 2019). With respect to the entire study: Sarcoidosis was described as a granulomatous, mainly pulmonary disease marked by CD4+ T cell accumulation in bronchoalveolar lavage fluid. The repertoire analyses centered on Lofgren's syndrome patients. Study-level results and caveats: Analysis of alphabeta pairing showed that TRAV12-1 paired preferentially with TRBV2, and the TCRs formed by this pairing showed CDR3 homology. Recognition of a sarcoidosis-associated antigen was merely suggested, with the antigen itself still putative and unidentified. TRAV12-1 and TRBV2 were reported as the most expanded V gene segments in Löfgren's syndrome patients compared with control subjects. Sharing of TRAV12-1 and TRBV2 CDR3 motifs among multiple Lofgren's syndrome patients was reported, suggesting public CD4+ TCR repertoires.

This clonotype was observed a handful of times. Its target antigen remains unknown. Per-base quality was not reported, and no clone a single base away is much larger than it. The sequencing machine was an Illumina MiSeq. Clones were called with MiXCR by TCRdb after fastp trimmed the public reads at Q25, and only in-frame beta chains were retained. Each entry is one CDR3 protein sequence, shown with its most common DNA and genes. The sample data list about 63,000 distinct CDR3 sequences, and around 21% of these were observed just once. The top ten constitute about 2.3% of the sample. Including the terminal cysteine and phenylalanine, the CDR3 comprises 15 residues. Just CDR3 DNA is preserved here, 45 bases in frame from base 1. CDR1 and CDR2, per the germline V gene (reference sequence), are SEHNR and FQNEAQ. Germline trimming: 5 bases from V, 6 bases from J; junction bases outside gene matches: 7.

The specimen sequenced was CD4+ T cells from PBMCs. The sequence is built from TRBV7-9 and TRBJ1-6; 7 bases in between match TRBD1. This receptor was taken from a human donor with sarcoidosis (Löfgren's syndrome or another form), or a control subject (not recorded which). This receptor has the CDR3 CASSPRQGSNSPLHF. The nucleotides read TGTGCCAGCAGCCCAAGACAGGGTTCTAATTCACCCCTCCACTTT.